This TCR beta chain was recorded in a study of blood T cell repertoires in COVID-19. Looking at the study overall: Specimens from acute and convalescent COVID-19 originated in the United States, Italy and Spain. Nucleic acid was either cDNA or gDNA, and it came from T cells, B-cell-depleted T cells, or PBMCs.

Some clones are missing from TCRdb's copy, which holds only in-frame ones; the method was immunoSEQ multiplex PCR. The sample holds roughly 200,000 clones; approximately 80% are singletons and the top ten take roughly 14%. This CDR3 is 11 amino acids long. V lost 1 base to trimming and J lost 8 bases, with 6 bases between them. The V gene's germline CDR1 is SGHDT and CDR2 YYEEEE. This clone was detected only a few times. This clonotype originated in a middle-aged man who had recovered from COVID-19. V usage is TRBV5-6 and J usage is TRBJ1-1; D gene unclear. Sequences were obtained from peripheral blood. The CDR3 region is CASSLNREAFF. The CDR3 DNA sequence: TGTGCCAGCAGCTTGAATCGGGAAGCTTTCTTT.